The rows below give T cell receptor beta chains drawn from one sample of a study of blood T cell repertoires in COVID-19. TCRdb's copy holds only in-frame clones and misses some; the assay was immunoSEQ multiplex PCR. The sample lists 200,000 to 250,000 clones, around 88% seen once, with roughly 1.5% in the top ten. What was sequenced was peripheral blood. Receptors were obtained from a man between 18 and 35 years old with active or convalescent COVID-19. The CDR3 runs from the conserved cysteine through the conserved F or W. Fields, in order: D gene, V gene, CDR3 protein. The D gene is left open where the match is weak.

D gene: .; V gene: TRBV6-1; CDR3 protein: CASSDLDRPTYNEQFF
D gene: TRBD2; V gene: TRBV30; CDR3 protein: CAWTSGSTDTQYF
D gene: TRBD1; V gene: TRBV5-4; CDR3 protein: CASRRDRGRGETQYF
D gene: .; V gene: TRBV30; CDR3 protein: CAWSQTGYEQYF
D gene: TRBD2; V gene: TRBV6-1; CDR3 protein: CASSERISGSPYEQYF
D gene: .; V gene: TRBV9; CDR3 protein: CASSVVGGGRSPTEAFF
D gene: TRBD2; V gene: TRBV28; CDR3 protein: CASSLLSGTSGYNEQFF
D gene: .; V gene: TRBV7-9; CDR3 protein: CASRLVGAGEQFF
D gene: .; V gene: TRBV4-1; CDR3 protein: CASSQDPWGVGEQFF
D gene: .; V gene: TRBV6-6; CDR3 protein: CASRGTGMGEQYF
D gene: TRBD1; V gene: TRBV12-3/TRBV12-4; CDR3 protein: CASSLGQGAQAFF
D gene: TRBD1; V gene: TRBV10-3; CDR3 protein: CATKLRTGENNEQFF
D gene: .; V gene: TRBV6-1; CDR3 protein: CASSEGYGARGQPQHF
D gene: .; V gene: TRBV6-5; CDR3 protein: CASKREGQVGYEQYF
D gene: TRBD1; V gene: TRBV2; CDR3 protein: CASTGGQGPTGELFF
D gene: TRBD2; V gene: TRBV5-1; CDR3 protein: CASRRGPGGPGELFF
D gene: .; V gene: TRBV10-3; CDR3 protein: CAISESLSAPNRAALIPAELFF
D gene: TRBD1; V gene: TRBV7-9; CDR3 protein: CASSRPGQRSLNEQFF
D gene: .; V gene: TRBV7-2; CDR3 protein: CASSLVAGPPDTQYF
D gene: .; V gene: TRBV19; CDR3 protein: CASSGGGGSYNEQFF
D gene: .; V gene: TRBV6-5; CDR3 protein: CASSQGYNQPQHF
D gene: .; V gene: TRBV10-3; CDR3 protein: CAISGGSSVQPDTQYF
D gene: .; V gene: TRBV19; CDR3 protein: CASSGGAGSNQPQHF
D gene: .; V gene: TRBV14; CDR3 protein: CASSLLGVLEQYF
D gene: TRBD2; V gene: TRBV4-2; CDR3 protein: CASSQAGGGSLAYEQYF
D gene: TRBD1; V gene: TRBV19; CDR3 protein: CASREGQGARGQPQHF
D gene: .; V gene: TRBV7-8; CDR3 protein: CASSLPGGSNQPQHF
D gene: TRBD1; V gene: TRBV28; CDR3 protein: CASRGGTGSNQPQHF
D gene: TRBD2; V gene: TRBV7-3; CDR3 protein: CASSLWASGPYEQYF
D gene: .; V gene: TRBV7-9; CDR3 protein: CASSSGENTGELFF
D gene: TRBD1; V gene: TRBV30; CDR3 protein: CAWRGTGNVATEAFF
D gene: .; V gene: TRBV24-1; CDR3 protein: CATSVGAGQETQYF
D gene: .; V gene: TRBV10-1; CDR3 protein: CASSPGGVTEAFF
D gene: .; V gene: TRBV10-2; CDR3 protein: CASRKGTFNTDTQYF
D gene: TRBD2; V gene: TRBV19; CDR3 protein: CASSISAGTGEQYF
D gene: TRBD2; V gene: TRBV7-8; CDR3 protein: CASSLGDGRAWDTDTQYF
D gene: TRBD1; V gene: TRBV2; CDR3 protein: CASSVDRVNNEKLFF
D gene: TRBD1; V gene: TRBV6-5; CDR3 protein: CASGETGTAYEQYF
D gene: TRBD1; V gene: TRBV30; CDR3 protein: CAWSVSLTGDGYTF
D gene: TRBD1; V gene: TRBV27; CDR3 protein: CASSVDRATYEQYF
D gene: TRBD1; V gene: TRBV29-1; CDR3 protein: CSARQGEAFF
D gene: .; V gene: TRBV7-8; CDR3 protein: CASSLGGLMNTEAFF
D gene: .; V gene: TRBV20-1; CDR3 protein: CSASYKPYEQYF
D gene: TRBD2; V gene: TRBV5-1; CDR3 protein: CASSSSGRAYEQYF
D gene: .; V gene: TRBV28; CDR3 protein: CASTAYEQYF
D gene: .; V gene: TRBV7-9; CDR3 protein: CASGFGSGTGELFF
D gene: TRBD2; V gene: TRBV5-6; CDR3 protein: CASSTPAGEVTDTQYF
D gene: TRBD1; V gene: TRBV6-5; CDR3 protein: CASCFGTGGNSPLHF
D gene: .; V gene: TRBV18; CDR3 protein: CASSPPGGTNTGELFF
D gene: .; V gene: TRBV5-1; CDR3 protein: CASSLEASVPADEQFF
D gene: TRBD2; V gene: TRBV27; CDR3 protein: CASSSGTQGYEQYF
D gene: .; V gene: TRBV10-3; CDR3 protein: CAITGDSGGPSTDTQYF
D gene: .; V gene: TRBV4-2; CDR3 protein: CASSQDVSRNTGELFF
D gene: .; V gene: TRBV28; CDR3 protein: CASSSGRDEQYF
D gene: TRBD2; V gene: TRBV19; CDR3 protein: CASTTGTSDVWANEQFF